What follows are 4 T cell receptor beta chains derived from one specimen sequenced in a study of T cells in tumors after PD-1 blockade. Assay: immunoSEQ multiplex PCR; the TCRdb copy retains only in-frame clones and omits some. This sample has some 8,700 clones, with 55% to 75% found just once. Sequencing was performed on tumor tissue, taken after anti-PD-1 treatment. The receptors originated from a human donor with basal cell carcinoma.

The J gene is TRBJ2-5, the V gene TRBV25-1; tentative D call: TRBD2 (5 bases). Trimming cost V 1 base and J 8 bases, with 8 bases left between them. The germline V gene encodes CDR1 MGHDK and CDR2 SYGVNS. The CDR3 consists of 12 residues. The CDR3 DNA follows: TGTGCCAGCAGTGAATTCAGCGGAACCCAGTACTTC. It codes for CASSEFSGTQYF.

This chain connects TRBV3-1 (or the pseudogene TRBV3-2) to TRBJ1-6; possibly TRBD1 for D (6 bases). Germline CDR1 LGHDT, CDR2 YNNKEL (reference sequence). This CDR3 is built from 15 residues. Trimming cost V 2 bases and J 1 base, with 6 bases left between them. CDR3 DNA sequence: TGTGCCAGCAGCCAAACAGGGTCCTATAATTCACCCCTCCACTTT. Translating it yields CASSQTGSYNSPLHF.

The chain has TRBV28 and TRBJ2-3, with D perhaps matching TRBD1 (5 bases). In germline, CDR1 is MDHEN, CDR2 SYDVKM. This CDR3 spans 11 amino acids. With 8 bases removed from V and 4 bases from J, the gap between germline ends came to 7 bases. This CDR3 is CASQGADTQYF. The DNA of the CDR3 is TGTGCCAGCCAGGGTGCAGATACGCAGTATTTT.

This chain links TRBV6-5 with TRBJ2-1; possibly TRBD1 or TRBD2 for D (6 bases each). Germline CDR1 MNHEY, CDR2 SVGAGI. The CDR3 length is 14 residues. V shed 6 bases and J shed 6 bases, with 15 bases lying between them. CDR3 sequence: CASRPGGPSNEQFF. The CDR3 DNA sequence: TGTGCCAGCAGACCCGGGGGCCCAAGCAATGAGCAGTTCTTC.